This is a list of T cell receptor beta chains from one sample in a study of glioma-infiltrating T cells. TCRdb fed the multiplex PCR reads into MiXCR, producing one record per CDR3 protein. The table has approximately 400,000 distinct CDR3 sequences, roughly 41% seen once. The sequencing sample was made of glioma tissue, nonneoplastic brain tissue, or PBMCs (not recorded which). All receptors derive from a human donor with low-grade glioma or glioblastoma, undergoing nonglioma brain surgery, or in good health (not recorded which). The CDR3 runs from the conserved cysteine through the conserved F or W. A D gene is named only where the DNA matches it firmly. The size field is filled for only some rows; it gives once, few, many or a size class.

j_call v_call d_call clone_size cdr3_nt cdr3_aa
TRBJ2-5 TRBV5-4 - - TGTGCCAGCAGCTTGCGGCAGCAAGAGGCCCAGTACTTC CASSLRQQEAQYF
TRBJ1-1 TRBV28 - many TGTGCCAGCAGCCCCCGGGCCGCGCGAGCTTTCTTT CASSPRAARAFF
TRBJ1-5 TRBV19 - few TGTGCCAGTAGTATGGAAGGAGAGTATCAGCCCCAGCATTTT CASSMEGEYQPQHF
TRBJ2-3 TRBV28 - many TGTGCCAGCAGTCCAGGGATAAGCACAGATACGCAGTATTTT CASSPGISTDTQYF
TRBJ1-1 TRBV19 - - TGTGCCAGTAGCTTAATGGGGGCCGAAGCTTTCTTT CASSLMGAEAFF
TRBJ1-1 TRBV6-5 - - TGTGCCAGCAGTTACTCGATAGGAGTAGAAGCTTTCTTT CASSYSIGVEAFF
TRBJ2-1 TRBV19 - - TGTGCCAGTACCCATACAAGGATACGGGGTTCAAATGAGCAGTTCTTC CASTHTRIRGSNEQFF
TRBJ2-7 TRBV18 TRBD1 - TGTGCCAGCTCCCCACTGGGGCCAGGGGGCGCTGGATACGAGCAGTACTTC CASSPLGPGGAGYEQYF
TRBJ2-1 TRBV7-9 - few TGTGCCAGCAGTTCTCTAGGTAACAGGAATGAGCAGTTCTTC CASSSLGNRNEQFF
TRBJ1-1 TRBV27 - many TGTGCCAGCAGTTACGGGGCCAGCACTGAAGCTTTCTTT CASSYGASTEAFF
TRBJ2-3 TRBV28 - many TGTGCCAGCAGTAAGCTATGGAGCACAGATACGCAGTATTTT CASSKLWSTDTQYF
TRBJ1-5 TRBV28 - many TGTGCCAGCGGTAAAGGGGGGAATAGCAATCAGCCCCAGCATTTT CASGKGGNSNQPQHF
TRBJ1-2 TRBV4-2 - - TGTGCCGGCAGCCACTACAAGGAAAACTATGGCTACACCTTC CAGSHYKENYGYTF
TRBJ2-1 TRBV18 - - TGTGCCAGCTCACCACCAGGGCTACGCGGATCCTACAATGAGCAGTTCTTC CASSPPGLRGSYNEQFF
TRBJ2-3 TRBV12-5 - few TGTGCTAGTGGTTTCGGACAGTCCATCCCAGATACGCAGTATTTT CASGFGQSIPDTQYF
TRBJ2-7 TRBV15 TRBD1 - TGTGCCACCAGCAGAGATGGACAGGGTAACCCCTACGAGCAGTACTTC CATSRDGQGNPYEQYF
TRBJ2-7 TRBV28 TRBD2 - TGTGCCAGCAGTTCGGGGGGCCTAGCGGGAGAACACGCGCCCTACGAGCAGTACTTC CASSSGGLAGEHAPYEQYF
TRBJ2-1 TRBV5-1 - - TGCGCGAGCAGCAGGCCTCCAATTGATGAGCAGTTCTTC CASSRPPIDEQFF
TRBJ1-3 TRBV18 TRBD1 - TGTGCCAGCTCACCCGAGGGGACAGGGGCCGTCCACCCAAACTCTGGAAACACCATATATTTT CASSPEGTGAVHPNSGNTIYF
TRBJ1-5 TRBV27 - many TGTGCCAGCAGCCCGGGTGGTATCTGGGATCAGCCCCAGCATTTT CASSPGGIWDQPQHF
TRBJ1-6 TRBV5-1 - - TGCGCCAGCAGCTTCCGGGACACGGCCTATAATTCACCCCTCCACTTT CASSFRDTAYNSPLHF
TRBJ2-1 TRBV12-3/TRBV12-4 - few TGTGCCAGCAGTTTAAAGAGGATCGGTCCCTCCGGTGAGCAGTTCTTC CASSLKRIGPSGEQFF
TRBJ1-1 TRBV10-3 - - TGTGCCATCAGTGAGGGGGGTTCGGACACTGAAGCTTTCTTT CAISEGGSDTEAFF
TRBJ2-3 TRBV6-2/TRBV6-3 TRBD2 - TGTGCCAGCAGTGCCCTAGCGGGAGTCGGTACGCGGTATTTT CASSALAGVGTRYF
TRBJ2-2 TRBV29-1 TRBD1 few TGCAGCGTTGACGGACAGGGCGGAGCCGGGGAGCTGTTTTTT CSVDGQGGAGELFF
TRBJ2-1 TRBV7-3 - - TGTGCCAGCAGCTTTTCGTCTTTAGGGGATGAGCAGTTCTTC CASSFSSLGDEQFF
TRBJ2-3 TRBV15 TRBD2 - TGTGCCACCAGCAGAGAGGATAGCGGGAGAGATACGCAGTATTTT CATSREDSGRDTQYF
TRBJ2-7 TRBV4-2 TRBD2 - TGTGCCAGCAGCCAAGATCTTGTGGGACTAGCGGGGGTATACGAGCAGTACTTC CASSQDLVGLAGVYEQYF
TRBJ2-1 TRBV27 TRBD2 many TGTGCCAGCAGTCCCGGGACTAGCGGGAGGAGGTCGGAGCAGTTCTTC CASSPGTSGRRSEQFF
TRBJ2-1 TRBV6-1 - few TGTGCCAGCAGTGAACGCGCGAGCTCCTACAATGAGCAGTTCTTC CASSERASSYNEQFF
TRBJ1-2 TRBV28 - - TGTGCCAGCAGTTTGAGCCAGTTGAACTATGGCTACACCTTC CASSLSQLNYGYTF
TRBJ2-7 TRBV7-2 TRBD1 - TGTGCCAGCAGTTACAGGGACAGCGAGGCTTACGAGCAGTACTTC CASSYRDSEAYEQYF
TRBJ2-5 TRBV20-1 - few TGCAGTGCTTCACCTAGGCATCAAGAGACCCAGTACTTC CSASPRHQETQYF
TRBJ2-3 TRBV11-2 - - TGTGCCAGCAGCTTAGGGGGACTCCAAGATACGCAGTATTTT CASSLGGLQDTQYF
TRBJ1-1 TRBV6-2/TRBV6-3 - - TGTGCCAGCAGCCAACAAACTGAAGCTTTATTT CASSQQTEALF
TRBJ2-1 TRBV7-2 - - TGTGCCAGCAGCCACGCGCAGACCAATGAGCAGTTCTTC CASSHAQTNEQFF
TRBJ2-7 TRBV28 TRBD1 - TGTGCCAGCAGTCAAAACAGGGGCAGCCTTTACGAGCAGTACTTC CASSQNRGSLYEQYF
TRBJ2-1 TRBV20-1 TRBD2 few TGCAGTGCTAGCGGACTAGCGGGAGTCCCCTACAATGAGCAGTTCTTC CSASGLAGVPYNEQFF
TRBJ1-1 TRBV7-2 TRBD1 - TGTGCCAGCAGCCCTGGACAGGGGCAGTTCACTGAAGCTTTCTTT CASSPGQGQFTEAFF
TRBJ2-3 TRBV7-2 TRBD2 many TGTGCCAGCAGCCCTAGACGGAACCCTAGCGGTCCTATCACAGATACGCAGTATTTT CASSPRRNPSGPITDTQYF
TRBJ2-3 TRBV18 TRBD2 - TGTGCCAGCTCACACCCGGGACTATTCCTACACTCCACAGATACGCAGTATTTT CASSHPGLFLHSTDTQYF
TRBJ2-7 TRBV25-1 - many TGTGCCAGCAGTGTCGGGGGCTACGAGCAGTACTTC CASSVGGYEQYF
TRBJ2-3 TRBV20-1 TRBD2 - TGCAGTGCTAGAGATAGCGGGAGGGCCTCTAGAACAGATACGCAGTATTTT CSARDSGRASRTDTQYF
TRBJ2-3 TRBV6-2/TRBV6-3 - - TGCGCCAGCCTCATGAGTAGTAAAGATACGCAGTATTTT CASLMSSKDTQYF
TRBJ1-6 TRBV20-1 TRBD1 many TGCAGTGCCATACAGGGGGCCCATAATTCACCCCTCCACTTT CSAIQGAHNSPLHF
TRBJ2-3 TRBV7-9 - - TGTGCCAGCAGCCCACGGGGCGGGGAAACAGATACGCAGTATTTT CASSPRGGETDTQYF
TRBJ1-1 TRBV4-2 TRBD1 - TGTGCCAGCAGCCTGCCGGGACAGGGGTTGGACACTGGAGCTTTCTTT CASSLPGQGLDTGAFF
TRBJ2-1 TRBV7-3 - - TGTGCCAGCAGCTCATATTCCGGGAGCCGGGGTGAGCAGTTCTTC CASSSYSGSRGEQFF
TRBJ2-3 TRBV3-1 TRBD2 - TGTGCCAGCAGCCGATGGACTAGCGGGAGGACAGATACGCAGTATTTT CASSRWTSGRTDTQYF
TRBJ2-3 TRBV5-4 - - TGTGCCAGCAGCTTGGCCGGGATCTCCAGCACAGATACGCAGTATTTT CASSLAGISSTDTQYF
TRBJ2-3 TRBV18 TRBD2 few TGTGCCAGCTCACCACCTAGCGGGGCCACAGATACGCAGTATTTT CASSPPSGATDTQYF
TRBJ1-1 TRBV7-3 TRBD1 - TGTGCCAGCAGCCTAGACAGGGTCGCGGTGAACACTGAAGCTTCCTTT CASSLDRVAVNTEASF
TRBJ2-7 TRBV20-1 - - TGCAGTGCTGGGAGGGGGCACGCTGCCTACGAGCAGTACTTC CSAGRGHAAYEQYF